This T cell receptor beta chain derives from a study of OX40 agonist ivuxolimab in advanced cancers. Study background: Ivuxolimab, an antibody that agonizes OX40 (CD134), was administered to the patients. Ivuxolimab, which patients received intravenously every 2 weeks, was dosed at 0.01 to 10 mg/kg. Overall study findings and caveats: CD4+ and CD8+ T cells in blood underwent clonal expansion by week 6 at 0.1 to 3.0 mg/kg.

Produced via immunoSEQ multiplex PCR; TCRdb's table is partial and in-frame only. The sample lists 100,000 to 140,000 clones, 85% to 95% occurring once. Concerning this clone itself: Its antigen is still unknown.

The germline V gene encodes CDR1 KGHSH and CDR2 LQKENI. The CDR3 loop spans 14 amino acids. V gave up 1 base and J gave up 7 bases; unmatched junction bases: 3. The chain couples TRBV18 to TRBJ1-4, with 7 bases fitting TRBD1. The sequencing used CD4+ or CD8+ T cells sorted from blood, collected in a trial of the OX40 agonist ivuxolimab. This sequence originates from an adult with an advanced solid tumor such as melanoma, head and neck, liver or kidney cancer. CDR3: CASSPLGDSEKLFF. CDR3 sequence (DNA): TGTGCCAGCTCACCACTGGGGGACAGTGAAAAACTGTTTTTT.